Listed here is a single TCR beta chain. What it binds is not known. Within the ViraFEST assay, antigen-specific CD4+ T cells underwent expansion with viral peptide pools prior to sequencing. Upon completion of 10 days in culture, CD4+ T cells were isolated. Subjects were given two BNT162b2 or mRNA-1273 vaccine doses. Vaccine recipients had no previous SARS-CoV-2 infection; their nucleocapsid antibodies were negative. IL-2 medium took the place of half the medium on both days 3 and 7. The protocol was immunoSEQ multiplex PCR, while the TCRdb copy is restricted to in-frame clones and leaves out a portion. The table has approximately 83,000 clones, under 80% seen once; the top ten hold about 1%. The source of the sample is a study of vaccination effects on CD4 cells after COVID-19. Study overall: Sampling occurred a median 72 days post second dose, range 14 to 241. Study-level points and caveats: Both infection-induced and vaccine-induced clones contracted markedly at late post-vaccination timepoints.

Germline CDR1 is MDHEN and CDR2 is SYDVKM. Trimming took off 7 bases at V and 2 bases at J, with 12 bases between the two ends. The CDR3 runs 14 residues. This specimen was CD4+ T cells from PBMCs cultured with HCoV-OC43 spike peptides, taken after COVID-19 vaccination. Indicated subset: HCoV-OC43 spike overlapping peptide pool stimulation. The chain recombines TRBV28 with TRBJ1-3; D is uncertain. This clonotype originated in a human donor who received a COVID-19 vaccine. In nucleotides, the CDR3 is TGTGCCAGCACCCGCTTTGGAGCTGGAAACACCATATATTTT. It codes for CASTRFGAGNTIYF.